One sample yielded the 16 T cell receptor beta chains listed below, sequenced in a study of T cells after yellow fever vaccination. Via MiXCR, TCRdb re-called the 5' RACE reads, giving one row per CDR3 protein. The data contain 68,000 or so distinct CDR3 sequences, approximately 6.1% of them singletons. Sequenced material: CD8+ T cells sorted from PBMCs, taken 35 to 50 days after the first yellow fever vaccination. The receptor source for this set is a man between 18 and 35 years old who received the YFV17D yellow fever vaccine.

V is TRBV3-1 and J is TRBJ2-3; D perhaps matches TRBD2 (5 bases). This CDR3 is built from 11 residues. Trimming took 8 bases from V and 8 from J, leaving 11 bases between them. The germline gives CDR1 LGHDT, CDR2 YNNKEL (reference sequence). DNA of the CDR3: TGTGCCAGCTCTCGGGCGGGTACGCAGTATTTT. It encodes CASSRAGTQYF.

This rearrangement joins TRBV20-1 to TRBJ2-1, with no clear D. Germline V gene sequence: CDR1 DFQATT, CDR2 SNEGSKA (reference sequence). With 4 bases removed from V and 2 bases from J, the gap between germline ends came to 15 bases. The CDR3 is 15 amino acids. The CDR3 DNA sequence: TGCAGTGCTACCCTCCCCGGGCGTCCCTACAATGAGCAGTTCTTC. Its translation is CSATLPGRPYNEQFF.

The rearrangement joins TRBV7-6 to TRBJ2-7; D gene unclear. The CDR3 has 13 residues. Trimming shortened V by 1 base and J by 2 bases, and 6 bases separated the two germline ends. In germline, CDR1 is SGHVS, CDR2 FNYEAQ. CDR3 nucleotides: TGTGCCAGCAGCTTAGAGGAGACCTACGAGCAGTACTTC. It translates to CASSLEETYEQYF.

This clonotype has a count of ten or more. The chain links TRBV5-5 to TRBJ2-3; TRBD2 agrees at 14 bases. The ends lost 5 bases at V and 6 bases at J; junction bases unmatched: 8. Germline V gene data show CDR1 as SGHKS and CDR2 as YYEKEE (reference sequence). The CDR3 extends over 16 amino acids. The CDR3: CASSTGTSGGWDTQYF. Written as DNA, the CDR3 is TGTGCCAGCAGTACCGGGACTAGCGGGGGATGGGATACGCAGTATTTT.

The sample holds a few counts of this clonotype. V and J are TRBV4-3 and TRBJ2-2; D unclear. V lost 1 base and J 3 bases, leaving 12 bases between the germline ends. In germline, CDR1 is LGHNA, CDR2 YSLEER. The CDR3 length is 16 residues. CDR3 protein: CASSQASFPDTGELFF. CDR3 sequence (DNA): TGCGCCAGCAGCCAAGCCTCGTTTCCGGACACCGGGGAGCTGTTTTTT.

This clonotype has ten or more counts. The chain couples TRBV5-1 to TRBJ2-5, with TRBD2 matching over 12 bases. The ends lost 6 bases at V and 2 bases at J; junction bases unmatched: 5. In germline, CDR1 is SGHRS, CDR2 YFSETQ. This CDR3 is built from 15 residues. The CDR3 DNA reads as TGCGCCAGCACATGGACTAGCGGGGCTCAAGAGACCCAGTACTTC. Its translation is CASTWTSGAQETQYF.

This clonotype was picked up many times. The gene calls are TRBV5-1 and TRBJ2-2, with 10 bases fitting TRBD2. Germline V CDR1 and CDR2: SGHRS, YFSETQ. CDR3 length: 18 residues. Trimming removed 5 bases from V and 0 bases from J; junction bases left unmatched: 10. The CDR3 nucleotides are TGCGCCAGCAGTTTTAGCGGGGGGATTACCCCGAACACCGGGGAGCTGTTTTTT. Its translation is CASSFSGGITPNTGELFF.

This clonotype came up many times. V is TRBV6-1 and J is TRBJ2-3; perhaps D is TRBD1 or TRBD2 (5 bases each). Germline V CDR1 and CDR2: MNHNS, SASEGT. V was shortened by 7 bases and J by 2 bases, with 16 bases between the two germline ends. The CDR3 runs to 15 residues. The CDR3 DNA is TGTGCCAGCACCTACCAATGGGGGAACACAGATACGCAGTATTTT. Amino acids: CASTYQWGNTDTQYF.

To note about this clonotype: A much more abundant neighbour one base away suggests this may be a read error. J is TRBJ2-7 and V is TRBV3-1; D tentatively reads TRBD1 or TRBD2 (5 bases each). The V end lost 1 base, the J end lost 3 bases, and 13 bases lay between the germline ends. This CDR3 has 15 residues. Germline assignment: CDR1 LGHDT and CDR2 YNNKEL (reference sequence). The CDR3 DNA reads TGTGCCAGCAGCCAAGCAAACCTGGGGGACTACGAGCAGTACTTC. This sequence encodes CASSQANLGDYEQYF.

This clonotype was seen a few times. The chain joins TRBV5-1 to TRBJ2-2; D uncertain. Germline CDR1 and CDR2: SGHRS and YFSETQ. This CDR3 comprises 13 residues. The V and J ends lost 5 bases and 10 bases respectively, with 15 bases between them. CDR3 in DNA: TGCGCCAGCAGTCCCCGTCCTCTTGAGGAGCTGTTTTTT. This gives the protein CASSPRPLEELFF.

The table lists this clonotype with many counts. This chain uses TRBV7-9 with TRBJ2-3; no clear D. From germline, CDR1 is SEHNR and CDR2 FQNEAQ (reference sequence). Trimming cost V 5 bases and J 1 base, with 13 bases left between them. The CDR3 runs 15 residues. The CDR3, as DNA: TGTGCCAGCAGCCCGGAAGACGTCGGCACAGATACGCAGTATTTT. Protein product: CASSPEDVGTDTQYF.

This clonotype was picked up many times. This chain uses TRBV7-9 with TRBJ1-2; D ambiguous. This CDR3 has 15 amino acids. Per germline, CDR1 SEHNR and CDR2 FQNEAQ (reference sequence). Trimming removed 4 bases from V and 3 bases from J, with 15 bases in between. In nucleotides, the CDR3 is TGTGCCAGCAGCTCCCTATTAGGCCAGTACTATGGCTACACCTTC. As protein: CASSSLLGQYYGYTF.

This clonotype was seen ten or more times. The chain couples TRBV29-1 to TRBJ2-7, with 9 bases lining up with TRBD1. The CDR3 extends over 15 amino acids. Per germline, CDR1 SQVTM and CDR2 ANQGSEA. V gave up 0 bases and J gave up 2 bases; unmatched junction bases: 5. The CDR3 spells CSVEEGDRETYEQYF. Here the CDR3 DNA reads TGCAGCGTTGAAGAAGGGGACAGGGAGACCTACGAGCAGTACTTC.

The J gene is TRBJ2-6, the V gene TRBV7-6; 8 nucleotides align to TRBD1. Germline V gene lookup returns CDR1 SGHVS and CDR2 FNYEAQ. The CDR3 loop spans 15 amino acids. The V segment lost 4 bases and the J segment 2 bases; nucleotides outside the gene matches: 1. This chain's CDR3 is CASSSQGAGANVLTF. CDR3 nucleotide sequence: TGTGCCAGCAGCTCACAGGGGGCTGGGGCCAACGTCCTGACTTTC.

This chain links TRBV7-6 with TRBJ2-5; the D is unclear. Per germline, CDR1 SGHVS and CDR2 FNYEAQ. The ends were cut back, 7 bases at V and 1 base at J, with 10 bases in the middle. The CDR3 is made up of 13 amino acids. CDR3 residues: CASTSWGQETQYF. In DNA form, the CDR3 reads TGTGCCAGCACCTCTTGGGGCCAAGAGACCCAGTACTTC.

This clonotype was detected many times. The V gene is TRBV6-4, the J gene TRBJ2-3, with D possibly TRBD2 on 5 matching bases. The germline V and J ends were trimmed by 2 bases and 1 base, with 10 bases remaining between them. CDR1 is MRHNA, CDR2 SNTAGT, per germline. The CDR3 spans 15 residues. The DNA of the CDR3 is TGTGCCAGCAGTGACCCTACTAGAGGCACAGATACGCAGTATTTT. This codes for CASSDPTRGTDTQYF.